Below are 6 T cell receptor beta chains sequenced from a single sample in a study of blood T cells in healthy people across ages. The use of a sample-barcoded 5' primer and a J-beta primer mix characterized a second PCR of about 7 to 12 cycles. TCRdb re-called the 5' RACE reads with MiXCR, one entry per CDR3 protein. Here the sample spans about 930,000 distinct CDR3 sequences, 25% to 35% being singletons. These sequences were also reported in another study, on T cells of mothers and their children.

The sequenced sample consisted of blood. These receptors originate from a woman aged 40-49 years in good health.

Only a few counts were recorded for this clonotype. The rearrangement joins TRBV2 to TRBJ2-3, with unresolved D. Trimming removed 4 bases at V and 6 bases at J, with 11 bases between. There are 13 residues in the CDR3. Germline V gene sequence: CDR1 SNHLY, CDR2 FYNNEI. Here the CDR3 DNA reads TGTGCCAGCAGTGCGGCACCACCTGATACGCAGTATTTT. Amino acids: CASSAAPPDTQYF.

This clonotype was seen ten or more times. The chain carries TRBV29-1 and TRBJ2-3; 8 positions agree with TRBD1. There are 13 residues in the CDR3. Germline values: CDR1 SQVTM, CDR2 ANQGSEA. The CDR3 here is CGTAQGAFNTQYF. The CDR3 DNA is TGCGGAACCGCGCAGGGGGCCTTTAATACGCAGTATTTT.

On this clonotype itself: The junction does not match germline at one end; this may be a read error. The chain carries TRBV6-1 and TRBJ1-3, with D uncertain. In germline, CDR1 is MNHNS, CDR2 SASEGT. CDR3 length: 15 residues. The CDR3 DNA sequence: TGTGCCGGCAGAGCTTTGACGGGGTCTGGAAACACCATATATTTT. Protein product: CAGRALTGSGNTIYF.

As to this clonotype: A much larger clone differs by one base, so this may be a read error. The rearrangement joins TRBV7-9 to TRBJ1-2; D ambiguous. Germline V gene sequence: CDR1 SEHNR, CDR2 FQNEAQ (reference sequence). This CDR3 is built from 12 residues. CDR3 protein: CSSSLERGGYTF. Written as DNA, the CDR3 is TGTTCCAGCAGCTTAGAACGGGGTGGCTACACCTTC.

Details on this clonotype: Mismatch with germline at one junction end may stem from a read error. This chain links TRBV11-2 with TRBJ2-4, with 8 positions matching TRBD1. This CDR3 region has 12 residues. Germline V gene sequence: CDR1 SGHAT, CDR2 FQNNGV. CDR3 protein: CASSLSRTGTSF. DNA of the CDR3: TGTGCCAGCAGCTTATCGAGGACAGGGACGAGCTTC.

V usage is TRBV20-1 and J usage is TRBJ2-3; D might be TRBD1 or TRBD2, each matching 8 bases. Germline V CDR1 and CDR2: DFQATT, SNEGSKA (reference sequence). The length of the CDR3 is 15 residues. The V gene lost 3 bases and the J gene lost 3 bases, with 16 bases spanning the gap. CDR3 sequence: CSASPGGGGTDTQYF. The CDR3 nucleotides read TGCAGTGCTAGCCCAGGGGGCGGGGGGACAGATACGCAGTATTTT.